One and the same sample provided the 6 T cell receptor beta chains below, sequenced in a study of CD4 T cells in relation to SARS-CoV-2 and coronaviruses (dated by TCRdb to the early 2020s). CD4+ T cells from unexposed donors were collected before the COVID-19 pandemic (2011-2018). After 10 days of culture, CD4+ T cells were isolated with the EasySep CD4+ T cell isolation kit. The library was made by the immunoSEQ multiplex PCR assay. As stored in TCRdb, this immuneACCESS dataset retains in-frame rearrangements with V and J assigned. A fraction of the clones does not appear; measured against another copy, unresolved V genes explain less than half of the discrepancy, and the remainder lacks a known reason. Here the sample has around 26,000 clones; 74% occur a single time. The ten most abundant clones make up under 30% of the sample. These receptors have no identified antigens. Sequencing was done on a sample of CD4+ T cells from PBMCs, cultured in vitro. Receptors were obtained from a human donor in good health.

This clone was seen only once. This rearrangement joins TRBV6-2 or TRBV6-3 to TRBJ2-5; perhaps TRBD2 as D (6 bases). From germline, CDR1 is MNHEY and CDR2 SVGEGT. Trimming removed 0 bases at V and 2 bases at J, with 16 bases between. This CDR3 comprises 17 residues. CDR3 sequence: CASSYSRAGLNQETQYF. For the CDR3, the DNA is TGTGCCAGCAGTTACTCAAGAGCGGGTTTGAATCAAGAGACCCAGTACTTC.

As to this clone: At the DNA level, this CDR3 is encoded by other sequences in the same sample as well. The chain combines TRBV7-2 with TRBJ2-4; 11 nucleotides align to TRBD2. J was trimmed by 7 bases and V by 5 bases; bases with no gene match: 10. The CDR3 totals 16 residues. The germline gives CDR1 SGHTA, CDR2 FQGNSA. The CDR3 nucleotides read TGTGCCAGCAGCAGCCTCATAGCGGGGGGGCGTAACATTCAGTACTTC. Protein product: CASSSLIAGGRNIQYF. The full variable domain, rest sourced from reference TRBV7-2 and TRBJ2-4, is GAGVSQSPSNKVTEKGKDVELRCDPISGHTALYWYRQSLGQGLEFLIYFQGNSAPDKSGLPSDRFSAERTGGSVSTLTIQRTQQEDSAVYLCASSSLIAGGRNIQYFGAGTRLSVL.

The chain couples TRBV3-1 (or the pseudogene TRBV3-2) to TRBJ1-2, with TRBD1 as a possible D gene (5 bases). The CDR3 has 14 amino acids. Germline V gene data show CDR1 as LGHDT and CDR2 as YNNKEL (reference sequence). V lost 4 bases to trimming and J lost 6 bases, with 15 bases between them. In DNA, the CDR3 is TGTGCCAGCAGCCCGTCGGGGCGCCTAAATGGCTACACCTTC. This codes for CASSPSGRLNGYTF.

This chain uses TRBV6-5 with TRBJ2-5, with D possibly being TRBD2 (6 bases). This CDR3 is 12 amino acids long. Germline V gives CDR1 MNHEY, CDR2 SVGAGI. V shed 8 bases and J shed 0 bases, with 7 bases lying between them. The DNA of the CDR3 is TGTGCCAGCGGGGGGTACCAAGAGACCCAGTACTTC. Protein product: CASGGYQETQYF.

This clone appeared a few times. The V and J genes are TRBV29-1 and TRBJ2-1, with no clear D. The CDR3 consists of 15 residues. V lost 2 bases to trimming and J lost 10 bases, with 21 bases between them. Germline V gene data show CDR1 as SQVTM and CDR2 as ANQGSEA. The CDR3 spells CSVESGPPKRSEQFF. CDR3 nucleotides: TGCAGCGTTGAATCCGGGCCCCCGAAACGGTCCGAGCAGTTCTTC.

The chain couples TRBV5-5 to TRBJ1-5; no definite D call. V lost 0 bases and J lost 4, with 8 bases in between. The germline gives CDR1 SGHKS, CDR2 YYEKEE (reference sequence). The CDR3 has 14 amino acids. This CDR3 reads CASSLEPGNQPQHF. The CDR3 nucleotides are TGTGCCAGCAGCTTGGAGCCGGGGAATCAGCCCCAGCATTTT.